This is a list of T cell receptor beta chains from one sample in a study of shared clonotypes between healthy human individuals. Here immunoSEQ multiplex PCR was the method, and the copy in TCRdb shows in-frame clones only, minus some. The repertoire holds roughly 2.1 million clones, with about 93% as singletons. Sequencing was performed on naive CD8+ T cells from PBMCs. The receptors shown here come from a man younger than 35 in good health. Some clones in this sample may be carry-over from other donors' samples. Each CDR3 is given with its conserved first and last residue. D genes are given only for firm matches. For some rows the clone size is stated as once, few or many, or as a class when expanded; others skip it.

-	TRBV28	TRBJ1-1	-	CASSLAGEATEAFF	TGTGCCAGCAGTTTAGCCGGGGAGGCCACTGAAGCTTTCTTT
-	TRBV2	TRBJ2-7	-	CASNPGHNNYEQYF	TGTGCCAGCAATCCGGGACACAACAACTACGAGCAGTACTTC
-	TRBV5-5	TRBJ1-5	TRBD1	CASSLGPYRGDQPQHF	TGTGCCAGCAGCTTGGGCCCCTACAGGGGAGATCAGCCCCAGCATTTT
-	TRBV19	TRBJ2-7	-	CASSATRGDYEQYF	TGTGCCAGTAGTGCCACCAGGGGAGACTACGAGCAGTACTTC
-	TRBV11-2	TRBJ2-5	TRBD1	CASSQQRGQGEETQYF	TGTGCCAGCAGCCAACAACGAGGACAGGGGGAAGAGACCCAGTACTTC
-	TRBV10-3	TRBJ2-7	-	CAISEESASEYEQYF	TGTGCCATCAGTGAAGAATCGGCTAGCGAATACGAGCAGTACTTC
-	TRBV28	TRBJ2-7	TRBD1	CASSLDAGTGGPYEQYF	TGTGCCAGCAGTTTAGATGCGGGGACAGGGGGCCCCTACGAGCAGTACTTC
-	TRBV27	TRBJ2-7	-	CASSSAARSEQYF	TGTGCCAGCAGTTCGGCAGCCCGGAGCGAGCAGTACTTC
-	TRBV28	TRBJ2-5	-	CASSLSGRLEETQYF	TGTGCCAGCAGTTTAAGTGGGCGACTTGAAGAGACCCAGTACTTC
-	TRBV4-3	TRBJ2-1	-	CASSTGNEQFF	TGCGCCAGCAGCACAGGGAATGAGCAGTTCTTC
few	TRBV6-1	TRBJ2-2	-	CASSSTGELFF	TGTGCCAGCAGTTCCACCGGGGAGCTGTTTTTT
-	TRBV2	TRBJ2-7	TRBD1	CASRPGTGPYEQYF	TGTGCCAGCAGACCCGGGACAGGGCCCTACGAGCAGTACTTC